This TCR beta chain appears in the sequencing data of a study of T cell responses to AZD1222 COVID-19 vaccine. Overall study context: Second-dose intervals near 4 or 12 weeks were combined. Study-wide findings and caveats: Only 6 or 7 people who got AZD1222 tested seropositive at baseline. Most donors were white British, females outnumbered males, and clonal diversity was possibly underestimated.

Here immunoSEQ multiplex PCR was the method, and the copy in TCRdb shows in-frame clones only, minus some. Of more than 110,000 clones listed, around 90% are singletons. As concerns this clone: As yet, its antigen is unknown.

The clonotype originates from an adult in good health. The starting material was peripheral blood, obtained on day 0 of AZD1222 vaccination.

CDR3: CASSAPYEQYF. DNA for the CDR3: TGTGCCAGCAGCGCCCCTTACGAGCAGTACTTC. The chain joins TRBV11-2 to TRBJ2-7; no clear D. Trimming took off 5 bases at V and 4 bases at J, with 6 bases between the two ends. The CDR3 covers 11 residues. The germline V gene has CDR1 SGHAT and CDR2 FQNNGV.